This passage covers 21 T cell receptor beta chains from one sample sequenced in a study of CD8+ T cells in alopecia areata. Extracted RNA was reverse transcribed, and the resulting cDNA served as sequencing template. Sequenced by immunoSEQ multiplex PCR; TCRdb stores in-frame clones only, minus some. This repertoire shows approximately 150,000 clones, roughly 46% found once; its top ten account for roughly 0.99%. This specimen consisted of CD4+ T cells sorted from blood, obtained at week 0. These receptors originate from a human donor with alopecia areata.

This clone was counted only a few times. This sequence joins TRBV9 and TRBJ2-1; perhaps TRBD2 as D (5 bases). V was pared by 2 bases and J by 7 bases, with 22 bases between. Germline V gene sequence: CDR1 SGDLS, CDR2 YYNGEE. The CDR3 covers 17 residues. The CDR3 DNA is TGTGCCAGCAGCGTCCTACCAGGACGCGGTACGGGAAATGAGCAGTTCTTC. This sequence encodes CASSVLPGRGTGNEQFF.

V usage is TRBV2 and J usage is TRBJ1-5; no reliable D call. Between the trimmed V and J ends, which lost 6 bases and 6 bases, there was a span of 15 bases. CDR3 length equals 14 residues. CDR1 and CDR2 (germline): SNHLY, FYNNEI. The CDR3 reads CASRSDGSTQPQHF. The CDR3 coding sequence is TGTGCCAGCAGATCGGACGGATCAACTCAGCCCCAGCATTTT.

The rearrangement uses TRBV29-1 and TRBJ2-1; no clear D gene. The germline V gene encodes CDR1 SQVTM and CDR2 ANQGSEA. V dropped 1 base and J dropped 9 bases, with 22 bases sitting between them. The CDR3 sequence is 16 residues long. The CDR3, as DNA: TGCAGCGTTGAAGGAATTGGGGTAGGGATCCCGGGTGAGCAGTTCTTC. This gives the protein CSVEGIGVGIPGEQFF.

This chain links TRBV15 with TRBJ1-4, with D possibly TRBD1 on 6 matching bases. V dropped 0 bases and J dropped 7 bases, with 12 bases sitting between them. The CDR3 length is 15 residues. CDR1 LNHNV and CDR2 YYDKDF come from the germline V gene (reference sequence). As DNA, the CDR3 is TGTGCCACCAGCAGAGACGGCCAGGGGCGTGAAAAACTGTTTTTT. Amino acid sequence: CATSRDGQGREKLFF.

The rearrangement links TRBV6-6 to TRBJ2-1; 8 nucleotides line up with TRBD2. Germline-derived CDR1 and CDR2 are MNHNY and SVGAGI (reference sequence). The CDR3 has 15 amino acids. The V and J ends lost 5 bases and 8 bases, in that order; junction bases with no gene match: 11. CDR3 in amino acids: CASSGTSGLSHEQFF. The CDR3 DNA follows: TGTGCCAGCAGTGGAACTAGCGGTCTAAGTCATGAGCAGTTCTTC.

The rearrangement uses TRBV29-1 and TRBJ2-1, with 11 bases that match TRBD2. V dropped 4 bases and J dropped 8; count of bases not matched to a gene: 7. Germline V CDR1 and CDR2: SQVTM, ANQGSEA. The CDR3 is 14 amino acids. The CDR3 coding sequence is TGCAGCGTTGCAAAGACTAGCGGGACCGATGAGCAGTTCTTC. Translated, it gives CSVAKTSGTDEQFF.

This clone was detected only a few times. This chain links TRBV27 with TRBJ2-1; 11 positions match TRBD2. Per germline, CDR1 MNHEY and CDR2 SMNVEV (reference sequence). This CDR3 has 14 residues. The V gene end was trimmed by 6 bases and the J gene end by 5 bases; junction bases not matched to a gene: 3. CDR3 in amino acids: CASRIAGGHNEQFF. CDR3 DNA sequence: TGTGCCAGCAGAATAGCGGGAGGGCACAATGAGCAGTTCTTC.

The chain joins TRBV25-1 to TRBJ2-5, with D possibly called TRBD1 or TRBD2 (5 bases each). The V end lost 3 bases, the J end lost 7 bases, and 6 bases lay between the germline ends. This CDR3 contains 11 residues. Germline V lookup: CDR1 MGHDK, CDR2 SYGVNS. CDR3 amino acids: CASSEGVTQYF. The CDR3, as DNA: TGTGCCAGCAGTGAGGGGGTGACCCAGTACTTC.

The chain couples TRBV10-3 to TRBJ1-1; TRBD1 is a possible D gene (5 bases). This CDR3 is built from 13 residues. Germline CDR1 is ENHRY and CDR2 is SYGVKD. V was clipped by 2 bases and J by 6 bases, with 10 bases between them. Here the CDR3 reads CAISEGGLAEAFF. As DNA, the CDR3 is TGTGCCATCAGTGAGGGGGGACTCGCTGAAGCTTTCTTT.

The chain links TRBV29-1 to TRBJ2-1; D uncertain. Looked up from germline, CDR1 is SQVTM and CDR2 is ANQGSEA. Trimming took off 4 bases at V and 6 bases at J, with 10 bases between the two ends. CDR3 length: 12 residues. CDR3 region: CSVGDGLNEQFF. The DNA for the CDR3 is TGCAGCGTTGGGGATGGGCTCAATGAGCAGTTCTTC.

This chain joins TRBV29-1 and TRBJ2-2, with D possibly matching TRBD2 (6 bases). Germline V gives CDR1 SQVTM, CDR2 ANQGSEA. The CDR3 has 16 residues. V shed 0 bases and J shed 3 bases, with 14 bases lying between them. CDR3 in amino acids: CSVEDRGREDTGELFF. Here the CDR3 DNA reads TGCAGCGTTGAAGATCGAGGCAGGGAGGACACCGGGGAGCTGTTTTTT.

The V and J genes are TRBV10-3 and TRBJ1-2; maybe TRBD1 (5 bases). V was shortened by 4 bases and J by 4 bases, with 16 bases between the two germline ends. The CDR3 spans 15 residues. CDR1 is ENHRY, CDR2 SYGVKD, per germline. CDR3 in DNA: TGTGCCATCAGTGCCTCTCCGGGGACGGCCTATGGCTACACCTTC. Its translation: CAISASPGTAYGYTF.

This CDR3 reads CAWSVLQVDGTQYF. CDR3 in DNA: TGTGCCTGGAGTGTACTCCAGGTAGATGGGACCCAGTACTTC. The chain recombines TRBV30 with TRBJ2-5; D not certain. This CDR3 has 14 residues. The ends were cut back, 0 bases at V and 7 bases at J, with 15 bases in the middle. Germline-derived CDR1 and CDR2 are GTSNPN and SVGIG (reference sequence).

V gene TRBV30 combines with J gene TRBJ2-5; D is uncertain. V was trimmed by 2 bases and J by 3 bases, leaving 22 bases between them. CDR3 length: 17 amino acids. Germline V gene lookup returns CDR1 GTSNPN and CDR2 SVGIG (reference sequence). CDR3 in DNA: TGTGCCTGGAGTATGAACCCTCGGCCACAACTTAAAGAGACCCAGTACTTC. Translating gives CAWSMNPRPQLKETQYF.

This clone was seen only once. The J gene is TRBJ1-1, the V gene TRBV5-4, with no clear D. Per germline, CDR1 SGHNT and CDR2 YYREEE (reference sequence). The CDR3 has 13 residues. The germline V and J ends were trimmed by 1 base and 6 bases, with 10 bases remaining between them. The DNA of the CDR3 is TGTGCCAGCAGCTTGAGAGGCGCGTCTGAAGCTTTCTTT. Protein: CASSLRGASEAFF.

The gene calls are TRBV5-6 and TRBJ2-7; D is uncertain. V lost 1 base and J lost 3, with 11 bases in between. This CDR3 spans 14 amino acids. CDR1 SGHDT and CDR2 YYEEEE come from the germline V gene. CDR3 in DNA: TGTGCCAGCAGCTTGTGGGCAAGAGGCTACGAGCAGTACTTC. This sequence encodes CASSLWARGYEQYF. The entire variable domain, with the rest obtained from reference TRBV5-6 and TRBJ2-7, is as follows: DAGVTQSPTHLIKTRGQQVTLRCSPKSGHDTVSWYQQALGQGPQFIFQYYEEEERQRGNFPDRFSGHQFPNYSSELNVNALLLGDSALYLCASSLWARGYEQYFGPGTRLTVT.

This rearrangement joins TRBV30 to TRBJ2-6; D may be TRBD1 (5 bases). The V gene's germline CDR1 is GTSNPN and CDR2 SVGIG (reference sequence). V lost 8 bases and J lost 4, with 12 bases in between. The CDR3 has 13 residues. CDR3 DNA: TGTGCCCGACAGTCCGCCGGGGCCAACGTCCTGACTTTC. Translating it yields CARQSAGANVLTF.

V gene TRBV19 combines with J gene TRBJ1-1; the D gene is possibly TRBD1 (5 bases). V was pared by 6 bases and J by 3 bases, with 14 bases between. The germline V gene encodes CDR1 LNHDA and CDR2 SQIVND (reference sequence). The CDR3 sequence is 14 residues long. CDR3 in amino acids: CASREDGAHTEAFF. In DNA, the CDR3 is TGTGCCAGTAGGGAGGATGGGGCTCACACTGAAGCTTTCTTT.

This clone was seen just once. The chain has TRBV2 and TRBJ1-1; 7 nucleotides line up with TRBD1. J was trimmed by 4 bases and V by 4 bases; bases with no gene match: 6. The germline gives CDR1 SNHLY, CDR2 FYNNEI. This CDR3 region has 14 residues. This chain's CDR3 is CASSGDRVFTEAFF. In DNA form, the CDR3 reads TGTGCCAGCAGTGGGGACAGAGTATTCACTGAAGCTTTCTTT.

This clone was found a few times. This chain links TRBV7-8 with TRBJ2-5; no clear D gene. The J call may be faulty, since TRBJ2-7 better matches the DNA end. The germline CDR1 and CDR2 sequences are SGHVS and FQNEAQ. This CDR3 is 11 amino acids long. CDR3 sequence (DNA): TGTGCCAGCACAGGTTTTGACGAGCAGTACTTC. It translates to CASTGFDEQYF.

The chain is built from TRBV6-6 and TRBJ1-2; TRBD1 aligns across 7 bases. The junction had 9 bases not matched to a gene; V was cut back by 5 bases and J by 6 bases. CDR3 length: 14 amino acids. Germline CDR1 MNHNY, CDR2 SVGAGI (reference sequence). The CDR3: CASSTDRQRHGYTF. The CDR3 DNA follows: TGTGCCAGCAGTACGGACAGGCAACGGCATGGCTACACCTTC.